Included here is one T cell receptor (beta chain) sequence, with context. Its antigen is unidentified. The sample comes from a study of shared clonotypes between healthy human individuals. General study points: Relative to clonotypes present in all four donors, those not shared had lower generation probabilities. In having few donors, the study represented limited genetic and exposure-history diversity.

Produced via immunoSEQ multiplex PCR; TCRdb's table is partial and in-frame only. This sample has more than 2 million clones, with approximately 94% found just once. Germline V gives CDR1 MNHNS, CDR2 SASEGT. Trimming cost V 2 bases and J 0 bases, with 20 bases left between them. The CDR3 has 18 amino acids. The rearrangement links TRBV6-1 to TRBJ2-7; D is ambiguous. The clonotype comes from a man between 18 and 35 years old in good health. Sample: naive CD4+ T cells sorted from blood. The sample's subset: CD45RA+ positively selected. This CDR3 is CASSEIAGLGPSSYEQYF. CDR3 sequence (DNA): TGTGCCAGCAGTGAAATTGCCGGTCTGGGCCCAAGCTCCTACGAGCAGTACTTC.